Listed below are T cell receptor beta chains from one sample, sequenced in a study of cytomegalovirus exposure and HLA in healthy donors. Clones were sequenced by immunoSEQ multiplex PCR, and TCRdb holds only the in-frame ones, with some missing. The sample has under 90,000 clones, around 70% seen once; the top ten hold roughly 9.8%. Specimen: PBMCs. These receptors originate from a woman aged 50 to 65 in good health and CMV-seropositive. Each CDR3 is given with its conserved first and last residue. The D gene is left open where the match is weak. A row's size may be missing; if present it is once, few, many or a size class.

d_gene: TRBD1; len: 14; j_gene: TRBJ1-2; v_gene: TRBV27; abundance: -; CDR3nt: TGTGCCAGCAGTACACAATACAGGGGTGAAGGCTACACCTTC; CDR3aa: CASSTQYRGEGYTF
d_gene: TRBD2; len: 16; j_gene: TRBJ2-1; v_gene: TRBV5-1; abundance: -; CDR3nt: TGCGCCAGCAGCTTGGTAAGCGGGAGACCCTACAATGAGCAGTTCTTC; CDR3aa: CASSLVSGRPYNEQFF
d_gene: TRBD1; len: 15; j_gene: TRBJ2-1; v_gene: TRBV9; abundance: once; CDR3nt: TGTGCCAGCAGCGTGGGACAGAGCTCCTACAATGAGCAGTTCTTC; CDR3aa: CASSVGQSSYNEQFF
d_gene: -; len: 12; j_gene: TRBJ1-2; v_gene: TRBV2; abundance: few; CDR3nt: TGTGCCAGCAGTGACTCAGTATATGGCTACACCTTC; CDR3aa: CASSDSVYGYTF
d_gene: TRBD2; len: 16; j_gene: TRBJ2-3; v_gene: TRBV28; abundance: -; CDR3nt: TGTGCCAGCAGTGACCAGACTAGCGGGGGAACAGATACGCAGTATTTT; CDR3aa: CASSDQTSGGTDTQYF
d_gene: -; len: 14; j_gene: TRBJ2-7; v_gene: TRBV7-9; abundance: -; CDR3nt: TGTGCCAGCACCCCCAGGGGACCCTTGTACGAGCAGTACTTC; CDR3aa: CASTPRGPLYEQYF
d_gene: TRBD2; len: 13; j_gene: TRBJ2-3; v_gene: TRBV6-6; abundance: few; CDR3nt: TGTGCCAGCAGTTACCCTAGCGGTGTAACGCAGTATTTT; CDR3aa: CASSYPSGVTQYF
d_gene: TRBD2; len: 16; j_gene: TRBJ2-5; v_gene: TRBV11-2; abundance: -; CDR3nt: TGTGCCAGCAGCTTAGATGCGGGGGGGCCCCAAGAGACCCAGTACTTC; CDR3aa: CASSLDAGGPQETQYF
d_gene: TRBD1; len: 16; j_gene: TRBJ1-3; v_gene: TRBV28; abundance: -; CDR3nt: TGTGCCAGCAGACCCCCGGGACAGGGTACAGGAAACACCATATATTTT; CDR3aa: CASRPPGQGTGNTIYF
d_gene: -; len: 15; j_gene: TRBJ1-1; v_gene: TRBV7-2; abundance: -; CDR3nt: TGTGCCAGCAGCCCCATAAATGGACAGTCTACTGAAGCTTTCTTT; CDR3aa: CASSPINGQSTEAFF
d_gene: -; len: 15; j_gene: TRBJ2-5; v_gene: TRBV5-1; abundance: -; CDR3nt: TGCGCCAGCAGCTTGCGTCTGGACAGCCAAGAGACCCAGTACTTC; CDR3aa: CASSLRLDSQETQYF
d_gene: -; len: 17; j_gene: TRBJ1-5; v_gene: TRBV23-1; abundance: -; CDR3nt: TGCGCCAGCAGTCAATCGGGAGGGGCGGAGAGCAATCAGCCCCAGCATTTT; CDR3aa: CASSQSGGAESNQPQHF
d_gene: TRBD2; len: 18; j_gene: TRBJ2-7; v_gene: TRBV5-4; abundance: -; CDR3nt: TGTGCCAGCAGCTCCCCCGGGACTAGCGGGAGAATACCTTTAAGGCAGTACTTC; CDR3aa: CASSSPGTSGRIPLRQYF
d_gene: TRBD1; len: 14; j_gene: TRBJ1-5; v_gene: TRBV7-2; abundance: -; CDR3nt: TGTGCCAGCAGCTCGGGACAGTTGGATCAGCCCCAGCATTTT; CDR3aa: CASSSGQLDQPQHF
d_gene: TRBD2; len: 14; j_gene: TRBJ2-2; v_gene: TRBV7-2; abundance: -; CDR3nt: TGTGCCAGCAGGGGACTAGGGGTAACCGGGGAGCTGTTTTTT; CDR3aa: CASRGLGVTGELFF
d_gene: TRBD1; len: 15; j_gene: TRBJ2-7; v_gene: TRBV11-2; abundance: -; CDR3nt: TGTGCCAGCAGCAAGGACAGGGGGGCCTTCTACGAGCAGTACTTC; CDR3aa: CASSKDRGAFYEQYF
d_gene: -; len: 13; j_gene: TRBJ1-1; v_gene: TRBV6-5; abundance: -; CDR3nt: TGTGCCAGCAGTAATTTCAAGAACACTGAAGCTTTCTTT; CDR3aa: CASSNFKNTEAFF
d_gene: TRBD2; len: 16; j_gene: TRBJ2-3; v_gene: TRBV7-3; abundance: -; CDR3nt: TGTGCCAGCAGCAGACGGACTAGCGGGACCACAGATACGCAGTATTTT; CDR3aa: CASSRRTSGTTDTQYF
d_gene: TRBD2; len: 14; j_gene: TRBJ2-3; v_gene: TRBV7-2; abundance: -; CDR3nt: TGTGCCAGCAGCTCAGGACTAGCCCCAGATACGCAGTATTTT; CDR3aa: CASSSGLAPDTQYF
d_gene: TRBD1; len: 14; j_gene: TRBJ2-7; v_gene: TRBV7-2; abundance: -; CDR3nt: TGTGCCAGCAGCTTGACAGGGGGTCTTCGCGAGCAGTACTTC; CDR3aa: CASSLTGGLREQYF
d_gene: -; len: 12; j_gene: TRBJ1-1; v_gene: TRBV28; abundance: -; CDR3nt: TGTGCCAGCACCCGACAGAACACTGAAGCTTTCTTT; CDR3aa: CASTRQNTEAFF
d_gene: -; len: 14; j_gene: TRBJ2-7; v_gene: TRBV6-6; abundance: -; CDR3nt: TGTGCCAGCAGTCCCGTCCAGGGAACCTACGAGCAGTACTTC; CDR3aa: CASSPVQGTYEQYF
d_gene: TRBD2; len: 16; j_gene: TRBJ2-3; v_gene: TRBV5-8; abundance: -; CDR3nt: TGTGCCAGCAGACGGGGAGAAGCGGGAGGCGAAGATACGCAGTATTTT; CDR3aa: CASRRGEAGGEDTQYF
d_gene: -; len: 13; j_gene: TRBJ1-5; v_gene: TRBV30; abundance: -; CDR3nt: TGTGCCTGGAGTGGACAGACCAATCAGCCCCAGCATTTT; CDR3aa: CAWSGQTNQPQHF
d_gene: TRBD1; len: 15; j_gene: TRBJ2-7; v_gene: TRBV9; abundance: -; CDR3nt: TGTGCCAGCAGCTCAGGGACAGGGCTACACTACGAGCAGTACTTC; CDR3aa: CASSSGTGLHYEQYF
d_gene: -; len: 15; j_gene: TRBJ2-7; v_gene: TRBV19; abundance: -; CDR3nt: TGTGCCAGTAGGAAGGACTATTCTTCCGGCTACGAGCAGTACTTC; CDR3aa: CASRKDYSSGYEQYF
d_gene: -; len: 14; j_gene: TRBJ2-7; v_gene: TRBV7-8; abundance: -; CDR3nt: TGTGCCAGCAGCCCCTTGACTGTTGCCTACGAGCAGTACTTC; CDR3aa: CASSPLTVAYEQYF
d_gene: -; len: 15; j_gene: TRBJ1-2; v_gene: TRBV5-6; abundance: -; CDR3nt: TGTGCCAGCAGCTTGGCCTTTAACAGCATCTATGGCTACACCTTC; CDR3aa: CASSLAFNSIYGYTF
d_gene: -; len: 13; j_gene: TRBJ1-6; v_gene: TRBV27; abundance: -; CDR3nt: TGTGCCAGCAGTCCCATGACGGAGCTCACCCTCCACTTT; CDR3aa: CASSPMTELTLHF
d_gene: -; len: 14; j_gene: TRBJ2-7; v_gene: TRBV10-2; abundance: -; CDR3nt: TGCGCCAGCAGCCCAAGGACACCCGTCTACGAGCAGTACTTC; CDR3aa: CASSPRTPVYEQYF
d_gene: TRBD1; len: 16; j_gene: TRBJ2-3; v_gene: TRBV27; abundance: once; CDR3nt: TGTGCCAGCAGTGCCGGGACAGGGATTTATACAGATACGCAGTATTTT; CDR3aa: CASSAGTGIYTDTQYF
d_gene: -; len: 14; j_gene: TRBJ2-3; v_gene: TRBV5-6; abundance: -; CDR3nt: TGTGCCAGCAGCCCCGGACTACCCACAGATACGCAGTATTTT; CDR3aa: CASSPGLPTDTQYF
d_gene: TRBD1; len: 19; j_gene: TRBJ1-1; v_gene: TRBV30; abundance: once; CDR3nt: TGTGCCTGGAGGGGACAGGGGGGCGTGGGACGGTTCATGAACACTGAAGCTTTCTTT; CDR3aa: CAWRGQGGVGRFMNTEAFF
d_gene: TRBD1; len: 16; j_gene: TRBJ2-1; v_gene: TRBV28; abundance: -; CDR3nt: TGTGCCAGCAGTTTATTCCAGGGGGCTGCTTACAATGAGCAGTTCTTC; CDR3aa: CASSLFQGAAYNEQFF
d_gene: -; len: 15; j_gene: TRBJ2-3; v_gene: TRBV25-1; abundance: -; CDR3nt: TGTGCCAGCAGTGACAGGACGTGGAGGGTAGATACGCAGTATTTT; CDR3aa: CASSDRTWRVDTQYF
d_gene: -; len: 15; j_gene: TRBJ1-2; v_gene: TRBV7-2; abundance: -; CDR3nt: TGTGCCAGCAGCTTATTTCAGGGGCACTCAAGGGGCTACACCTTC; CDR3aa: CASSLFQGHSRGYTF
d_gene: TRBD1; len: 15; j_gene: TRBJ2-7; v_gene: TRBV28; abundance: -; CDR3nt: TGTGCCAGCAGTTTATTAGGGACAGAGACCTACGAGCAGTACTTC; CDR3aa: CASSLLGTETYEQYF
d_gene: -; len: 15; j_gene: TRBJ1-6; v_gene: TRBV29-1; abundance: -; CDR3nt: TGCAGCGCCCGAGAGGGGGTAAACTATAATTCACCCCTCCACTTT; CDR3aa: CSAREGVNYNSPLHF
d_gene: -; len: 15; j_gene: TRBJ2-7; v_gene: TRBV11-3; abundance: -; CDR3nt: TGTGCCAGCAGCTTAGGCGGCGGAAGCTCCTACGAGCAGTACTTC; CDR3aa: CASSLGGGSSYEQYF
d_gene: TRBD1; len: 14; j_gene: TRBJ1-6; v_gene: TRBV10-3; abundance: -; CDR3nt: TGTGCCATCCACGGGACAGGGTATAATTCACCCCTCCACTTT; CDR3aa: CAIHGTGYNSPLHF
d_gene: -; len: 15; j_gene: TRBJ2-3; v_gene: TRBV6-1; abundance: -; CDR3nt: TGTGCCAGCAGTATCAGCGGGCCTAACGTAGATACGCAGTATTTT; CDR3aa: CASSISGPNVDTQYF
d_gene: -; len: 21; j_gene: TRBJ1-3; v_gene: TRBV4-1; abundance: -; CDR3nt: TGCGCCAGCAGCCAAGATATTTTGTTTGTGGACACCTACGGCTCTGGAAACACCATATATTTT; CDR3aa: CASSQDILFVDTYGSGNTIYF
d_gene: TRBD2; len: 16; j_gene: TRBJ2-2; v_gene: TRBV6-6; abundance: -; CDR3nt: TGTGCCAGCAGTTACCCGGGAGGGCAGGGAGCCGGGGAGCTGTTTTTT; CDR3aa: CASSYPGGQGAGELFF
d_gene: TRBD1; len: 14; j_gene: TRBJ2-7; v_gene: TRBV7-9; abundance: -; CDR3nt: TGTGCCAGCAGCTCCCGGGACAGCACCTACGAGCAGTACTTC; CDR3aa: CASSSRDSTYEQYF
d_gene: TRBD1; len: 14; j_gene: TRBJ1-6; v_gene: TRBV27; abundance: -; CDR3nt: TGTGCCAGCAGAAAAACAGGGGTGCATTCACCCCTCCACTTT; CDR3aa: CASRKTGVHSPLHF
d_gene: -; len: 16; j_gene: TRBJ1-1; v_gene: TRBV5-1; abundance: -; CDR3nt: TGCGCCAGCAGCCCGGACTCTGGGCAGGGAGGGGGTGAAGCTTTCTTT; CDR3aa: CASSPDSGQGGGEAFF
d_gene: -; len: 15; j_gene: TRBJ2-2; v_gene: TRBV11-3; abundance: -; CDR3nt: TGTGCCAGCAGCCACAGGGTCGCGAACACCGGGGAGCTGTTTTTT; CDR3aa: CASSHRVANTGELFF
d_gene: -; len: 13; j_gene: TRBJ2-7; v_gene: TRBV30; abundance: once; CDR3nt: TGTGCCTGGAGGTTCAGCGGCCTACGGGAGCAGTACTTC; CDR3aa: CAWRFSGLREQYF
d_gene: TRBD1; len: 14; j_gene: TRBJ2-1; v_gene: TRBV29-1; abundance: -; CDR3nt: TGCAGCGTAGAACATAATAGGGGGCAGGATGAGCAGTTCTTC; CDR3aa: CSVEHNRGQDEQFF
d_gene: -; len: 13; j_gene: TRBJ1-2; v_gene: TRBV6-5; abundance: -; CDR3nt: TGTGCCAGCACCAAGAGGGGGGGGTATGGCTACACCTTC; CDR3aa: CASTKRGGYGYTF
d_gene: TRBD1; len: 16; j_gene: TRBJ2-2; v_gene: TRBV28; abundance: -; CDR3nt: TGTGCCAGCAGTCTGCCAGGGACAGGGGGTGTCGGGGAGCTGTTTTTT; CDR3aa: CASSLPGTGGVGELFF
d_gene: -; len: 11; j_gene: TRBJ2-7; v_gene: TRBV20-1; abundance: few; CDR3nt: TGCAGTGCTAGTCCCACGCAGGTGCAGTACTTC; CDR3aa: CSASPTQVQYF
d_gene: -; len: 14; j_gene: TRBJ1-1; v_gene: TRBV5-1; abundance: -; CDR3nt: TGCGCCAGCAGCTTGCTGGGCTTGAACACTGAAGCTTTCTTT; CDR3aa: CASSLLGLNTEAFF
d_gene: -; len: 15; j_gene: TRBJ1-1; v_gene: TRBV7-8; abundance: -; CDR3nt: TGTGCCAGCAGCTTCCCGACAGCCATGAACACTGAAGCTTTCTTT; CDR3aa: CASSFPTAMNTEAFF
d_gene: TRBD1; len: 13; j_gene: TRBJ1-6; v_gene: TRBV27; abundance: -; CDR3nt: TGTGCCAGCAGCACTTACAGGGGCTCACCCCTCCACTTT; CDR3aa: CASSTYRGSPLHF
d_gene: TRBD1; len: 13; j_gene: TRBJ2-7; v_gene: TRBV2; abundance: once; CDR3nt: TGTGCCAGCAGTGGACAGGGCCTTAGGGAGCAGTACTTC; CDR3aa: CASSGQGLREQYF
d_gene: -; len: 13; j_gene: TRBJ2-1; v_gene: TRBV5-1; abundance: once; CDR3nt: TGCGCCAGCAGCTTGGCCGGGTCCCTGGGGCAGTTCTTC; CDR3aa: CASSLAGSLGQFF
d_gene: -; len: 18; j_gene: TRBJ2-5; v_gene: TRBV5-1; abundance: -; CDR3nt: TGCGCCAGCAGGCCCGCCTACGGGGGGCCACTTATAGAGGAGACCCAGTACTTC; CDR3aa: CASRPAYGGPLIEETQYF
d_gene: TRBD2; len: 16; j_gene: TRBJ2-1; v_gene: TRBV10-2; abundance: -; CDR3nt: TGCGCCAGCAGGCGAAATAGCGGGAGAGGTAACAATGAGCAGTTCTTC; CDR3aa: CASRRNSGRGNNEQFF